The clone carrying this T cell receptor (beta chain) turned up a few times. Germline CDR1 reads WNHNN; CDR2 reads SYGVQD (reference sequence). Deletions cut 2 bases from V and 1 base from J, with 16 bases between. The length of the CDR3 is 17 residues. TCRdb re-analysed the 5' RACE reads in MiXCR, keeping a single row per CDR3 protein. The sample has about 64,000 distinct CDR3 sequences, about 12% seen once. The data belong to a study of early T cells in non-severe SARS-CoV-2 infection. The chain employs TRBV10-1 and TRBJ2-3; D not certain. The sample was whole blood. The TCR was taken from an adult who was a healthcare worker with PCR-confirmed SARS-CoV-2 infection or an uninfected control (not recorded which). The CDR3 DNA reads TGCGCCAGCAGTGAGAACCCCCCGGGTCACGGCACAGATACGCAGTATTTT. Protein sequence: CASSENPPGHGTDTQYF.